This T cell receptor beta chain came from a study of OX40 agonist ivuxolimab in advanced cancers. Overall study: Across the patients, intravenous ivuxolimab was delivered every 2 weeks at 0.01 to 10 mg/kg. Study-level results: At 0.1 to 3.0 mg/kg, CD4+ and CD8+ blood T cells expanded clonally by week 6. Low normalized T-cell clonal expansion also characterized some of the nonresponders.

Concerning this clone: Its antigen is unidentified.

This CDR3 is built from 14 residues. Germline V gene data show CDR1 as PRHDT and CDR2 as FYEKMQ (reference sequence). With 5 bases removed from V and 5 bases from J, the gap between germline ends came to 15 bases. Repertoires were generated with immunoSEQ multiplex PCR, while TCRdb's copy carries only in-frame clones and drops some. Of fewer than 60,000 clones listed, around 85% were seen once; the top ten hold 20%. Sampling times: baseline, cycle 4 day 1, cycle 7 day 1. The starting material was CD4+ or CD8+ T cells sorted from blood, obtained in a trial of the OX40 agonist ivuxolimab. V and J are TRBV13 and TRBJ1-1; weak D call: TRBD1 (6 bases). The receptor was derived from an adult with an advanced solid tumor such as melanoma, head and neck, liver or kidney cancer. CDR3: CASSPQGLGTEAFF. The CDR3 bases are TGTGCCAGCAGCCCACAGGGATTGGGTACTGAAGCTTTCTTT.